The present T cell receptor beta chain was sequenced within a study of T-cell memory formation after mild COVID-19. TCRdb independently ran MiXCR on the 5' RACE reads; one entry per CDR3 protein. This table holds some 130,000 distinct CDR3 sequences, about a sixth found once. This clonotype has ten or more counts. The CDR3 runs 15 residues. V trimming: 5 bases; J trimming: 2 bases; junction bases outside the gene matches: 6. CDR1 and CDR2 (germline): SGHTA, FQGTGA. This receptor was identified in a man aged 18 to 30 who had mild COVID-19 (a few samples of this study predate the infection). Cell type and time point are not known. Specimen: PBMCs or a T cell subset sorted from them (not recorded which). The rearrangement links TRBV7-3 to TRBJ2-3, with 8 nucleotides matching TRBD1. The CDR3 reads CASSRQGRNTDTQYF. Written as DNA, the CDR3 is TGTGCCAGCAGCCGACAGGGGCGAAACACAGATACGCAGTATTTT. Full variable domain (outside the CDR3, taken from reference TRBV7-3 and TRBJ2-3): GAGVSQTPSNKVTEKGKYVELRCDPISGHTALYWYRQSLGQGPEFLIYFQGTGAADDSGLPNDRFFAVRPEGSVSTLKIQRTERGDSAVYLCASSRQGRNTDTQYFGPGTRLTVL.